The present T cell receptor (beta chain) was sequenced within a study of blood T cell repertoires in COVID-19. For the study at large: PBMCs, B-cell-depleted T cells, or T cells provided the cDNA or gDNA that made up the material.

The CDR3 totals 15 residues. Germline CDR1 reads MNHNY; CDR2 reads SVGAGI (reference sequence). V lost 5 bases and J lost 3; bases outside the gene matches: 3. As handled by the study authors: Nucleated cell number was recorded as an estimate derived from reference gene primer amplification. Method: immunoSEQ multiplex PCR; TCRdb's copy keeps in-frame clones and lacks some. That table supplies the V and J calls and clone size; D and trimming were determined from the DNA. The sample has some 55,000 clones; roughly 90% are singletons. The receptor's source is a human donor in a cohort sampled during active COVID-19. The rearrangement joins TRBV6-6 to TRBJ2-1; TRBD2 matches 11 bases. The sample taken for sequencing was peripheral blood. The CDR3 DNA follows: TGTGCCAGCAGTCAACTAGCGGGGGACTACAATGAGCAGTTCTTC. It specifies CASSQLAGDYNEQFF.